The T cell receptor beta chain described here comes from a study of monozygotic twins with inflammatory bowel disease. Whole-study findings and limits: Among IBD patients, fewer clonotypes were shared with others than among healthy twins, especially with disease activity.

The CDR3 runs 14 residues. The germline V gene has CDR1 SGDLS and CDR2 YYNGEE. No DNA is given; TCRdb re-called the 5' RACE reads and lists each CDR3 protein once. The sample table includes 150,000 to 200,000 distinct CDR3 sequences. A remark on this clonotype: Its antigen remains unknown.

The receptor was derived from a human donor with ulcerative colitis or Crohn's disease, or a healthy co-twin of an affected twin (not recorded which). Specimen: blood. The J gene is TRBJ2-7, the V gene TRBV9. CDR3 amino acids: CASSVSPDIYEQYF.